Listed below are T cell receptor beta chains from one sample, sequenced in a study of technical replicates of blood from a few donors. Assay used: immunoSEQ multiplex PCR; TCRdb lists only in-frame clones, some missing. The data contain about 88,000 clones, 85% to 95% of them singletons. Sample: T cells isolated from PBMCs. These TCRs come from a human donor in good health. The CDR3 runs from the conserved cysteine through the conserved F or W. A D gene is named only where the DNA matches it firmly. Clone size is given for some rows only: seen once, a few or many times, or a class if the clone is expanded.

j_call clone_size v_call d_call cdr3_aa cdr3_nt
TRBJ1-3 few TRBV2 . CASGAATGDSGNTIYF TGTGCCAGCGGGGCGGCCACAGGAGACTCTGGAAACACCATATATTTT
TRBJ2-1 . TRBV11-3 . CASSLTGSSYNEQFF TGTGCCAGCAGCTTAACCGGTAGCTCCTACAATGAGCAGTTCTTC
TRBJ2-5 . TRBV6-1 TRBD2 CASRRERQETQYF TGTGCCAGCAGGCGGGAGCGGCAAGAGACCCAGTACTTC
TRBJ2-2 . TRBV11-2 . CAVGERSNTGELFF TGTGCCGTAGGTGAGAGGTCGAACACCGGGGAGCTGTTTTTT
TRBJ1-2 . TRBV27 . CASSIGRRYGYTF TGTGCCAGCAGTATTGGGAGGCGGTATGGCTACACCTTC
TRBJ1-2 . TRBV30 TRBD1 CAWSVGSGGDGYTF TGTGCCTGGAGTGTAGGGTCAGGGGGTGATGGCTACACCTTC
TRBJ2-6 . TRBV7-6 . CASSSNSGANVLTF TGTGCCAGCAGCTCAAACTCTGGGGCCAACGTCCTGACTTTC
TRBJ2-7 . TRBV7-9 TRBD1 CASIQGAVSYEQYF TGTGCCAGTATCCAGGGGGCGGTCTCCTACGAGCAGTACTTC
TRBJ2-1 . TRBV30 TRBD2 CAWSAHRTSGSYNEQFF TGTGCCTGGAGTGCTCACCGGACTAGCGGGTCCTACAATGAGCAGTTCTTC
TRBJ1-4 . TRBV14 . CASSQQGQPNEKLFF TGTGCCAGCAGCCAACAGGGGCAGCCAAATGAAAAACTGTTTTTT
TRBJ1-1 . TRBV7-9 . CASSANSWAPNTEAFF TGTGCCAGCAGCGCGAATTCGTGGGCCCCGAACACTGAAGCTTTCTTT
TRBJ2-5 . TRBV6-5 . CASSYGQSRETQYF TGTGCCAGCAGTTACGGGCAGTCCCGGGAGACCCAGTACTTC
TRBJ2-7 . TRBV28 TRBD2 CASSLGRLAGAYEQYF TGTGCCAGCAGTTTAGGTAGACTAGCGGGAGCCTACGAGCAGTACTTC
TRBJ1-5 . TRBV7-2 . CASSLFGSSNQPQHF TGTGCCAGCAGCTTATTTGGGAGTAGCAATCAGCCCCAGCATTTT
TRBJ2-7 . TRBV6-5 . CASSPDSRSYEQYF TGTGCCAGCAGTCCTGACAGTCGCTCCTACGAGCAGTACTTC
TRBJ2-2 . TRBV28 . CASSPLRGISNTGELFF TGTGCCAGCAGCCCCCTAAGGGGGATTTCGAACACCGGGGAGCTGTTTTTT
TRBJ2-3 . TRBV13 . CASSLLQAATDTQYF TGTGCCAGCAGCTTACTACAGGCGGCCACAGATACGCAGTATTTT
TRBJ1-5 once TRBV5-4 . CASSLDPYQPQHF TGTGCCAGCAGCTTGGATCCCTATCAGCCCCAGCATTTT
TRBJ1-2 . TRBV19 . CASSSLGGYTF TGTGCCAGTAGTTCCCTCGGGGGCTACACCTTC
TRBJ2-1 . TRBV28 . CASTEGGLNIGEQFF TGTGCCAGCACCGAGGGGGGGTTAAATATCGGGGAGCAGTTCTTC
TRBJ2-7 . TRBV6-1 . CASSEPVSYEQYF TGTGCCAGCAGTGAACCAGTCTCCTACGAGCAGTACTTC
TRBJ1-1 few TRBV18 . CASSVNRALNTEAFF TGTGCCAGCTCAGTTAACAGGGCCCTGAACACTGAAGCTTTCTTT
TRBJ1-1 . TRBV10-2 TRBD1 CATIGDRDTEAFF TGCGCCACCATCGGGGACAGGGACACTGAAGCTTTCTTT
TRBJ2-7 . TRBV7-8 . CASSLGTPGLLPYEQYF TGTGCCAGCAGCTTAGGTACCCCGGGACTCCTGCCCTACGAGCAGTACTTC
TRBJ1-3 . TRBV6-6 TRBD1 CASSRQGPGNTIYF TGTGCCAGCAGTCGACAGGGGCCTGGAAACACCATATATTTT
TRBJ1-1 . TRBV20-1 . CSGGESTEAFF TGCAGTGGGGGGGAATCGACTGAAGCTTTCTTT
TRBJ1-2 . TRBV29-1 TRBD1 CSALYRGPNYGYTF TGCAGCGCTCTCTACAGGGGGCCGAACTATGGCTACACCTTC
TRBJ1-1 . TRBV19 TRBD1 CASTPSGGWNTEAFF TGTGCCAGTACCCCTTCAGGGGGATGGAACACTGAAGCTTTCTTT
TRBJ2-6 . TRBV9 . CASSPKPRVGANVLTF TGTGCCAGCAGCCCCAAACCCAGGGTCGGGGCCAACGTCCTGACTTTC
TRBJ1-6 . TRBV5-1 . CASSLGQYNSPLHF TGCGCCAGCAGCTTGGGTCAGTATAATTCACCCCTCCACTTT
TRBJ1-1 . TRBV5-1 . CASSSYNDQGGTEAFF TGCGCCAGCAGCTCCTATAATGACCAAGGAGGTACTGAAGCTTTCTTT
TRBJ2-6 . TRBV9 . CASTARPGFGFGANVLTF TGTGCCAGCACCGCTCGACCGGGGTTTGGGTTTGGGGCCAACGTCCTGACTTTC
TRBJ1-5 . TRBV13 TRBD1 CASSSRSQGVGQPQHF TGTGCCAGCAGCTCTCGAAGCCAGGGGGTTGGTCAGCCCCAGCATTTT
TRBJ2-3 . TRBV10-3 . CAISESSGSTDTQYF TGTGCCATCAGTGAGTCAAGCGGCAGCACAGATACGCAGTATTTT
TRBJ1-1 . TRBV7-3 . CASSPQGGDTEAFF TGTGCCAGCAGCCCCCAGGGTGGGGACACTGAAGCTTTCTTT
TRBJ2-7 once TRBV4-1 . CASSQGLSGAEYEQYF TGCGCCAGCAGCCAAGGATTGAGTGGGGCGGAATACGAGCAGTACTTC
TRBJ1-5 few TRBV6-1 . CASSRFVNQPQHF TGTGCCAGCTCCCGGTTTGTAAATCAGCCCCAGCATTTT
TRBJ2-3 . TRBV6-1 . CASRGGFLTDTQYF TGTGCCTCCCGCGGGGGCTTCCTGACAGATACGCAGTATTTT
TRBJ2-3 . TRBV6-5 TRBD2 CASSLAGGTDTQYF TGTGCCAGCAGTTTAGCGGGGGGGACAGATACGCAGTATTTT
TRBJ2-5 . TRBV5-1 TRBD2 CASSLGISGSSQETQYF TGCGCCAGCAGCTTGGGGATTAGCGGGAGTAGTCAAGAGACCCAGTACTTC
TRBJ2-2 . TRBV6-5 . CASSLGNTGELFF TGTGCCAGCAGTTTGGGCAACACCGGGGAGCTGTTTTTT
TRBJ1-3 few TRBV15 . CATSRDGQNGNTIYF TGTGCCACCAGCAGAGATGGGCAGAATGGAAACACCATATATTTT
TRBJ2-5 . TRBV5-4 TRBD2 CASSPRGLAFQETQYF TGTGCCAGCAGCCCCCGTGGACTAGCGTTTCAAGAGACCCAGTACTTC
TRBJ1-1 . TRBV29-1 . CSVDHRDTEAFF TGCAGCGTTGATCACAGGGACACTGAAGCTTTCTTT
TRBJ2-3 . TRBV5-1 . CASSFRGDGSRAQYF TGCGCCAGCAGCTTCCGGGGCGACGGGAGTAGAGCGCAGTATTTT
TRBJ2-5 once TRBV6-4 TRBD2 CASFSKLTSGSGETQYF TGTGCCAGCTTTTCAAAGCTGACTAGCGGGAGTGGGGAGACCCAGTACTTC